This TCR beta chain came from a study of blood T cell repertoires in COVID-19. In the study overall: PBMCs, B-cell-depleted T cells, or T cells were the source of the cDNA or gDNA that made up the material.

Germline CDR1 is DFQATT and CDR2 is SNEGSKA (reference sequence). CDR3 size: 11 residues. V dropped 3 bases and J dropped 14; count of bases not matched to a gene: 9. Source study methods: Counts of nucleated cells, estimated from reference gene primer amplification, were obtained. TCRdb keeps only in-frame clones here, not all; method: immunoSEQ multiplex PCR. Clonal size and the V and J genes are those of that table, whereas D and trimming came from the DNA. The table records under 200,000 clones, more than 85% of them present only once. The V call is TRBV20-1, the J call TRBJ2-5; TRBD1 matches at 7 bases. The sequenced sample consisted of peripheral blood. The clonotype comes from a woman of 80 years or more in a cohort sampled during active or convalescent COVID-19. CDR3 DNA: TGCAGTGCTAGGGGGTTGGGACAGAGCTACTTC. It encodes CSARGLGQSYF.